This T cell receptor beta chain emerged from a study of yellow fever vaccine responses in identical twins. Details on this clonotype: Its antigen is currently unknown.

This CDR3 has 14 amino acids. The V end lost 5 bases, the J end lost 0 bases, and 8 bases lay between the germline ends. General study results and limits: Reportedly, twins showed a vaccine T cell response that looked partly convergent and partly personalized.

TCRdb fed the RT-PCR reads into MiXCR, producing one record per CDR3 protein. The sample includes some 20,000 distinct CDR3 sequences, roughly 75% of them seen just once. The TCR originated in a young woman who received the yellow fever vaccine. This sample comprised T cells from blood (PBMCs), unsorted or a sorted subset (not recorded which), obtained before or after yellow fever vaccination (not recorded which). The chain employs TRBV7-1 and TRBJ2-1; D gene unclear. TRBV7-1 is an open reading frame, and its role is uncertain. DNA for the CDR3: TGTGCCAGCAGCCCCCAATACTCCTACAATGAGCAGTTCTTC. Translation gives CASSPQYSYNEQFF.